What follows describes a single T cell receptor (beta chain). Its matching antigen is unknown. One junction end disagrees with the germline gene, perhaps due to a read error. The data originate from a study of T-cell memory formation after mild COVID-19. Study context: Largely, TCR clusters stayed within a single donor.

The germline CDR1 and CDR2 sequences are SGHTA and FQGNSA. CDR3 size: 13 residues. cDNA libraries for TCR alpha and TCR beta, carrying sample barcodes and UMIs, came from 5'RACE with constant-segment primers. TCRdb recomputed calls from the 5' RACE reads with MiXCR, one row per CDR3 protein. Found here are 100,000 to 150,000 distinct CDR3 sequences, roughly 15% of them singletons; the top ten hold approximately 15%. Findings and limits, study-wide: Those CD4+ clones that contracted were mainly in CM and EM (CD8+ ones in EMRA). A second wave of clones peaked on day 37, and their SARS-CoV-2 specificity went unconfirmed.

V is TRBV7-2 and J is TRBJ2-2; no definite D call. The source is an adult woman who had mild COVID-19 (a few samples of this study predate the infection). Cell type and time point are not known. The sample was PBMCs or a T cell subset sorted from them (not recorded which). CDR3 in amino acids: CASSPTNTGELFF. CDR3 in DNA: TGTGCCAGCAGCCCAACGAATACCGGGGAGCTGTTTTTT.